This TCR beta chain was identified during a study of Graves' ophthalmopathy and Graves' hyperthyroidism. Findings and limits, study-wide: Clonotypes were expanded in thyroid at above 0.001 frequency, and most also appeared in blood. The study's model predicted ophthalmopathy progression at approximately 71% sensitivity and 72% to 85% specificity.

With respect to this clonotype: Its antigen remains unknown.

Germline CDR1 SGDLS, CDR2 YYNGEE. The CDR3 contains 15 residues. Germline trimming cut 4 bases from V and 4 bases from J; bases unmatched to any gene: 9. The sequenced template was RNA, covering the TCR beta CDR3 region. The workflow started with a first-round RT-PCR run with HTBI primers and then moved on to a second-round multiplex PCR. TCRdb reanalysed the multiplex PCR reads using MiXCR and keeps one entry per CDR3 protein. The sample holds 600,000 to 700,000 distinct CDR3 sequences; 35% to 45% are singletons and the top ten take 3% to 4%. The PBMCs originated from over 9 ml of fresh peripheral blood.

The material sequenced was peripheral blood. The clonotype was recovered from an adult man with Graves' ophthalmopathy. This chain uses TRBV9 with TRBJ2-5; TRBD2 agrees at 8 bases. As DNA, the CDR3 is TGTGCCAGCAGCTCTCGTTCGGGGGGGCGAGAGACCCAGTACTTC. It specifies CASSSRSGGRETQYF.